The sequence of this T cell receptor (beta chain) was determined in a study of T-cell memory formation after mild COVID-19. Study background: Largely donor-specific sequence clusters came from two donors. Study-wide results and limits: Clones contracting day 15 to 85 were balanced CD4/CD8; later expanders leaned CD4+. The CD4+ clones that contracted clustered mainly within CM and EM, and the CD8+ clones concentrated in EMRA.

Each CDR3 protein gets one entry after TCRdb re-called the 5' RACE reads with MiXCR. The table lists some 54,000 distinct CDR3 sequences, over 7.5% of them singletons. The table lists this clonotype with many counts. Its antigen remains unidentified. Germline V CDR1 and CDR2: SGHTA, FQGNSA. This CDR3 spans 16 amino acids. The V and J ends lost 4 bases and 2 bases, in that order; junction bases with no gene match: 8. This sequence originates from a man younger than 35 who had mild COVID-19 (a few samples of this study predate the infection). Cell type and time point are not known. The chain is built from TRBV7-2 and TRBJ2-3; 8 nucleotides agree with TRBD1. The specimen sequenced was PBMCs or a T cell subset sorted from them (not recorded which). Written as DNA, the CDR3 is TGTGCCAGCAGCTGGGCCGGGACAGGCAACACAGATACGCAGTATTTT. Its protein is CASSWAGTGNTDTQYF.